A single sample gave rise to the 6 T cell receptor beta chains below, sequenced in a study of early T cells in non-severe SARS-CoV-2 infection. Each CDR3 protein gets one entry after TCRdb re-called the 5' RACE reads with MiXCR. The sample yields about 100,000 distinct CDR3 sequences, approximately 13% seen once. The sequenced sample was whole blood. These receptors all stem from an adult who was a healthcare worker with PCR-confirmed SARS-CoV-2 infection or an uninfected control (not recorded which).

This clonotype has a count of ten or more. This rearrangement joins TRBV18 to TRBJ1-1, with 8 bases that match TRBD1. The CDR3 has 14 amino acids. With V trimmed by 2 bases and J by 11 bases, 10 bases remained unmatched. CDR1 and CDR2 (germline): KGHSH, LQKENI. In DNA form, the CDR3 reads TGTGCCAGCTCACCAAATACGGACAGGGTAATTGCTTTCTTT. Amino acid sequence: CASSPNTDRVIAFF.

The chain joins TRBV15 to TRBJ2-3, with D possibly being TRBD1 or TRBD2 (6 bases each). There are 16 residues in the CDR3. Per the germline V gene, CDR1 is LNHNV and CDR2 is YYDKDF (reference sequence). Trimming cost V 3 bases and J 1 base, with 14 bases left between them. CDR3 sequence reads: CATSRDYRDGTDTQYF. In nucleotides, the CDR3 is TGTGCCACCAGCAGGGACTACAGGGACGGCACAGATACGCAGTATTTT.

The genes are TRBV3-1 and TRBJ1-2; D is uncertain. CDR1 and CDR2 from the germline V gene are LGHDT and YNNKEL (reference sequence). Trimming stripped 4 bases from V and 4 bases from J, with 16 bases between. The CDR3 spans 15 residues. The CDR3 spells CASSPLHETLYGYTF. The CDR3 nucleotides read TGTGCCAGCAGCCCCCTACACGAAACCCTCTATGGCTACACCTTC.

The gene calls are TRBV5-4 and TRBJ1-1, with D unresolved. Per the germline V gene, CDR1 is SGHNT and CDR2 is YYREEE (reference sequence). V dropped 0 bases and J dropped 1 base, with 10 bases sitting between them. The CDR3 has 15 residues. This chain's CDR3 is CASSLEGIGNTEAFF. In DNA form, the CDR3 reads TGTGCCAGCAGCTTGGAGGGCATCGGGAACACTGAAGCTTTCTTT.

The chain has TRBV5-1 and TRBJ2-7; D possibly corresponds to TRBD1 (6 bases). Trimming left V 0 bases short and J 7 bases short, with 20 bases between. CDR3 length: 16 amino acids. Germline V gene lookup returns CDR1 SGHRS and CDR2 YFSETQ. CDR3: CASSLAFGQKAGEQYF. The CDR3 DNA sequence: TGCGCCAGCAGCTTGGCCTTCGGACAGAAAGCAGGGGAGCAGTACTTC.

The rearrangement joins TRBV29-1 to TRBJ2-2; D unclear. Germline CDR1 is SQVTM and CDR2 is ANQGSEA. Trimming pared 6 bases from V and 1 base from J, leaving 6 bases between. The CDR3 runs to 12 residues. The CDR3 is CSVLRNTGELFF. CDR3 bases: TGCAGCGTGTTGCGGAACACCGGGGAGCTGTTTTTT.